These 25 T cell receptor beta chains share one sample of origin, sequenced in a study of blood T cell repertoires in COVID-19 (dated by TCRdb to 2019 to 2021). Library generation was performed with the immunoSEQ multiplex PCR assay. What TCRdb holds here is the immuneACCESS table cut down to in-frame rearrangements. Part of the clones is not present; checked against another copy, under half of the missing clones reflect an unresolved V gene, and the others are unexplained. This sample is represented by about 28,000 clones; roughly 87% of them were singletons. The top ten constitute around 25% of the sample. The sample comprised peripheral blood. The receptors stem from a human donor in a cohort sampled during active COVID-19.

The genes are TRBV11-3 and TRBJ2-3, with D perhaps TRBD1 (5 bases). This CDR3 is built from 16 residues. The germline gives CDR1 SGHNT, CDR2 YENEEA. Trimming cost V 4 bases and J 3 bases, with 17 bases left between them. The CDR3 sequence: CASSSAGPRATDTQYF. The CDR3 DNA follows: TGTGCCAGCAGCTCCGCCGGGCCCAGGGCTACAGATACGCAGTATTTT. Based on the CDR3 plus reference TRBV11-3 and TRBJ2-3, the full variable domain is EAGVVQSPRYKIIEKKQPVAFWCNPISGHNTLYWYLQNLGQGPELLIRYENEEAVDDSQLPKDRFSAERLKGVDSTLKIQPAELGDSAVYLCASSSAGPRATDTQYFGPGTRLTVL.

The V gene is TRBV7-9, the J gene TRBJ2-3; the match to TRBD2 covers 8 bases. Losses at the gene ends were 1 base for V and 3 bases for J; bases not matched to a gene: 9. Germline CDR1 and CDR2: SEHNR and FQNEAQ (reference sequence). The CDR3 covers 17 residues. The CDR3 loop is CASSLGLSGGETDTQYF. The CDR3 DNA follows: TGTGCCAGCAGCTTAGGGTTGAGCGGGGGTGAGACAGATACGCAGTATTTT.

CDR3 region: CASSTRGRRRVHEQYF. The CDR3 coding sequence is TGTGCCAGCAGCACAAGGGGGAGACGCCGGGTGCACGAGCAGTACTTC. The rearrangement joins TRBV21-1 to TRBJ2-7; the D call in the table, TRBD1, was not verified against the DNA. TRBV21-1 is classified as a pseudogene. This CDR3 contains 16 residues.

The chain is built from TRBV5-1 and TRBJ2-1; possibly TRBD2 for D (6 bases). CDR3 length: 15 residues. CDR1 and CDR2 from the germline V gene are SGHRS and YFSETQ. V lost 4 bases and J 4 bases, leaving 15 bases between the germline ends. The DNA of the CDR3 is TGCGCCAGCAGCAGGGGACTGCTTTTATACAATGAGCAGTTCTTC. Its protein is CASSRGLLLYNEQFF. The full variable domain, completed using reference TRBV5-1 and TRBJ2-1, is KAGVTQTPRYLIKTRGQQVTLSCSPISGHRSVSWYQQTPGQGLQFLFEYFSETQRNKGNFPGRFSGRQFSNSRSEMNVSTLELGDSALYLCASSRGLLLYNEQFFGPGTRLTVL.

The V gene is TRBV5-8, the J gene TRBJ2-1, with 7 bases matching TRBD2. The V gene end was trimmed by 2 bases and the J gene end by 4 bases; junction bases not matched to a gene: 9. The CDR3 has 16 residues. Germline assignment: CDR1 SGHTS and CDR2 YDEGEE. In nucleotides, the CDR3 is TGTGCCAGCAGCTTAGGACTAGGAGGCCCTTACAATGAGCAGTTCTTC. Protein product: CASSLGLGGPYNEQFF.

This clone was seen a single time. The chain combines TRBV5-1 with TRBJ2-3; no reliable D call. The germline gives CDR1 SGHRS, CDR2 YFSETQ. The ends were cut back, 4 bases at V and 0 bases at J, with 6 bases in the middle. The CDR3 contains 13 residues. The CDR3 bases are TGCGCCAGCAGCACCACTAGCACAGATACGCAGTATTTT. As protein: CASSTTSTDTQYF.

The CDR3 DNA is TGTGCCAGCAGCCACCGACTAGCGGGGGGGTTAGAGACCCAGTACTTC. This translates into CASSHRLAGGLETQYF. J is TRBJ2-5 and V is TRBV3-1 (or the pseudogene TRBV3-2), with 14 bases matching TRBD2. The junction had 4 bases not matched to a gene; V was cut back by 3 bases and J by 4 bases. The CDR3 runs to 16 residues. CDR1 LGHDT and CDR2 YNNKEL come from the germline V gene (reference sequence).

This clone was recorded only once. The chain recombines TRBV7-3 with TRBJ2-2; weak D call: TRBD2 (6 bases). V was trimmed by 5 bases and J by 5 bases, leaving 15 bases between them. The CDR3 has 15 amino acids. Germline CDR1 reads SGHTA; CDR2 reads FQGTGA. The CDR3 is CASSPREGRTGELFF. The CDR3 coding sequence is TGTGCCAGCAGCCCCCGCGAGGGGAGGACCGGGGAGCTGTTTTTT.

The rearrangement links TRBV5-5 to TRBJ1-2, with D possibly being TRBD1 (5 bases). The germline V and J ends were trimmed by 0 bases and 3 bases, with 9 bases remaining between them. This CDR3 comprises 14 residues. In germline, CDR1 is SGHKS, CDR2 YYEKEE (reference sequence). The chain's CDR3 is CASSLARVDYGYTF. DNA of the CDR3: TGTGCCAGCAGCTTGGCCAGGGTAGACTATGGCTACACCTTC.

The gene calls are TRBV3-1 (or the pseudogene TRBV3-2) and TRBJ1-2; TRBD1 might be the D (6 bases). CDR3 length equals 16 residues. CDR1 and CDR2 (germline): LGHDT, YNNKEL (reference sequence). Trimming pared 4 bases from V and 6 bases from J, leaving 21 bases between. This CDR3 reads CASSPGRGAFSDGYTF. The CDR3 coding sequence is TGTGCCAGCAGCCCGGGACGGGGGGCGTTCTCGGATGGCTACACCTTC.

The J gene is TRBJ1-4, the V gene TRBV3-1 (or the pseudogene TRBV3-2); D is possibly TRBD1 (5 bases). CDR3 length equals 14 residues. Germline V lookup: CDR1 LGHDT, CDR2 YNNKEL (reference sequence). V was shortened by 4 bases and J by 10 bases, with 16 bases between the two germline ends. CDR3 DNA sequence: TGTGCCAGCAGCCTGGGGGGGGATAGAGGAAAACTGTTTTTT. Its protein is CASSLGGDRGKLFF.

This rearrangement joins TRBV7-9 to TRBJ2-2; 7 bases align to TRBD2. The junction had 8 bases not matched to a gene; V was cut back by 8 bases and J by 2 bases. The length of the CDR3 is 15 residues. CDR1 and CDR2 (germline): SEHNR, FQNEAQ (reference sequence). The CDR3 bases are TGTGCCAGCCCCCCTACGGGAGGAAACACCGGGGAGCTGTTTTTT. Translated, it gives CASPPTGGNTGELFF. Together with reference TRBV7-9 and TRBJ2-2, the CDR3 gives the full variable domain: DTGVSQNPRHKITKRGQNVTFRCDPISEHNRLYWYRQTLGQGPEFLTYFQNEAQLEKSRLLSDRFSAERPKGSFSTLEIQRTEQGDSAMYLCASPPTGGNTGELFFGEGSRLTVL.

This chain connects TRBV11-3 to TRBJ2-4; unclear D gene. Germline V gene lookup returns CDR1 SGHNT and CDR2 YENEEA. The CDR3 is 15 amino acids. V was clipped by 5 bases and J by 0 bases, with 11 bases between them. CDR3 protein: CASSPSGVAKNIQYF. For the CDR3, the DNA is TGTGCCAGCAGCCCCAGTGGAGTAGCCAAAAACATTCAGTACTTC. Full variable domain (rest looked up from reference TRBV11-3 and TRBJ2-4): EAGVVQSPRYKIIEKKQPVAFWCNPISGHNTLYWYLQNLGQGPELLIRYENEEAVDDSQLPKDRFSAERLKGVDSTLKIQPAELGDSAVYLCASSPSGVAKNIQYFGAGTRLSVL.

This rearrangement joins TRBV7-2 to TRBJ1-1; D gene unclear. The V gene's germline CDR1 is SGHTA and CDR2 FQGNSA. Trimming took off 5 bases at V and 1 base at J, with 8 bases between the two ends. This CDR3 is built from 13 residues. As DNA, the CDR3 is TGTGCCAGCAGCGCGACGGGGAACACTGAAGCTTTCTTT. Translating gives CASSATGNTEAFF.

The rearrangement joins TRBV7-2 to TRBJ1-6, with TRBD1 as a possible D gene (5 bases). This CDR3 has 15 residues. V was trimmed by 6 bases and J by 9 bases, leaving 18 bases between them. Germline lookup yields CDR1 SGHTA and CDR2 FQGNSA. The CDR3 DNA follows: TGTGCCAGCAGGACCCCGTCCGGGGGTAGTTCACCCCTCCACTTT. It specifies CASRTPSGGSSPLHF.

The rearrangement links TRBV19 to TRBJ2-1, with a weak D call TRBD2 (6 bases). Germline V gives CDR1 LNHDA, CDR2 SQIVND (reference sequence). The CDR3 covers 16 residues. V lost 6 bases and J lost 6, with 21 bases in between. CDR3 protein: CASSIPGRLGFNEQFF. The CDR3 nucleotides are TGTGCCAGTAGCATCCCGGGGAGGTTGGGATTCAATGAGCAGTTCTTC.

This sequence joins TRBV11-3 and TRBJ2-1; the D is unclear. V gave up 0 bases and J gave up 1 base, with 10 bases separating them. Germline V gene lookup returns CDR1 SGHNT and CDR2 YENEEA. The CDR3 has 16 residues. The CDR3 sequence: CASSLDLRKSYNEQFF. The CDR3 DNA follows: TGTGCCAGCAGCTTAGATTTGCGTAAGTCCTACAATGAGCAGTTCTTC. Based on the CDR3 plus reference TRBV11-3 and TRBJ2-1, the full variable domain is EAGVVQSPRYKIIEKKQPVAFWCNPISGHNTLYWYLQNLGQGPELLIRYENEEAVDDSQLPKDRFSAERLKGVDSTLKIQPAELGDSAVYLCASSLDLRKSYNEQFFGPGTRLTVL.

This clone was counted once. V is TRBV11-3 and J is TRBJ2-1; 12 nucleotides match TRBD2. Germline CDR1 reads SGHNT; CDR2 reads YENEEA. Trimming took 0 bases from V and 7 from J; bases not matched to a gene: 1. CDR3 length: 15 amino acids. The CDR3 here is CASSLEGLAGNEQFF. DNA of the CDR3: TGTGCCAGCAGCTTAGAGGGACTAGCGGGTAATGAGCAGTTCTTC.

The genes are TRBV6-5 and TRBJ1-1; D is uncertain. This CDR3 has 16 amino acids. The germline gives CDR1 MNHEY, CDR2 SVGAGI. V lost 0 bases and J lost 0, with 11 bases in between. The CDR3 reads CASSYSPGSMNTEAFF. CDR3 DNA sequence: TGTGCCAGCAGTTACTCGCCGGGAAGTATGAACACTGAAGCTTTCTTT.

The rearrangement joins TRBV6-2 or TRBV6-3 to TRBJ1-2; no definite D call. CDR3 length: 12 amino acids. The ends were cut back, 2 bases at V and 4 bases at J, with 5 bases in the middle. The germline gives CDR1 MNHEY, CDR2 SVGEGT. The CDR3, as DNA: TGTGCCAGCAGTTACCCGGGCTATGGCTACACCTTC. It specifies CASSYPGYGYTF.

V is TRBV7-9 and J is TRBJ2-1; a weak D match, TRBD1 (6 bases). Trimming took 1 base from V and 5 from J, leaving 9 bases between them. Germline V gene sequence: CDR1 SEHNR, CDR2 FQNEAQ (reference sequence). This CDR3 comprises 14 residues. This CDR3 reads CASSLVRGHNEQFF. CDR3 in DNA: TGTGCCAGCAGCTTAGTCAGGGGTCACAATGAGCAGTTCTTC.

Only a few counts were recorded for this clone. This chain joins TRBV11-1 and TRBJ2-5, with 11 bases lining up with TRBD2. Germline CDR1 is SGHAT and CDR2 is FQDESV (reference sequence). This CDR3 contains 15 residues. V was clipped by 1 base and J by 5 bases; unmatched bases: 3. The CDR3 protein is CASSLVAGGPETQYF. CDR3 bases: TGTGCCAGCAGCTTAGTAGCGGGGGGGCCCGAGACCCAGTACTTC. The variable domain in full, with the rest retrieved from reference TRBV11-1 and TRBJ2-5, is EAEVAQSPRYKITEKSQAVAFWCDPISGHATLYWYRQILGQGPELLVQFQDESVVDDSQLPKDRFSAERLKGVDSTLKIQPAELGDSAMYLCASSLVAGGPETQYFGPGTRLLVL.

V is TRBV7-9 and J is TRBJ2-3; TRBD2 matches 14 bases. This CDR3 region has 17 residues. CDR1 and CDR2 (germline): SEHNR, FQNEAQ (reference sequence). The trim removed 5 bases at V and 3 bases at J, leaving 7 bases unmatched. The CDR3 nucleotides are TGTGCCAGCAGCCCGGGACTAGCGGGGGCCCGGACAGATACGCAGTATTTT. It is translated as CASSPGLAGARTDTQYF. Together with reference TRBV7-9 and TRBJ2-3, the CDR3 gives the full variable domain: DTGVSQNPRHKITKRGQNVTFRCDPISEHNRLYWYRQTLGQGPEFLTYFQNEAQLEKSRLLSDRFSAERPKGSFSTLEIQRTEQGDSAMYLCASSPGLAGARTDTQYFGPGTRLTVL.

J is TRBJ2-1 and V is TRBV5-1, with TRBD2 matching 9 bases. J gave up 5 bases and V 1 base, and 10 bases lay outside the gene matches. This CDR3 has 17 residues. Germline V gene sequence: CDR1 SGHRS, CDR2 YFSETQ. The CDR3 here is CASSLSLRAGGHNEQFF. The CDR3 nucleotides read TGCGCCAGCAGCTTGTCCCTCCGGGCGGGGGGGCACAATGAGCAGTTCTTC.

This chain links TRBV10-3 with TRBJ2-5, with D perhaps TRBD2 (7 bases). Germline V lookup: CDR1 ENHRY, CDR2 SYGVKD. V shed 9 bases and J shed 5 bases, with 13 bases lying between them. The CDR3 has 12 residues. The CDR3 nucleotides read TGTGCCATTGGCGGGGGCCGGGAGACCCAGTACTTC. Residues: CAIGGGRETQYF.